The present T cell receptor beta chain was sequenced within a study of CD8 T cells in ankylosing spondylitis. Points from the study as a whole: It was reported that disease-linked clones were significantly enriched in matched ankylosing spondylitis synovial fluid. Reactive arthritis synovial fluid and blood were previously reported to contain some motif variants. The study identified a TCR beta motif of seven or eight highly homologous variants that appeared characteristic of ankylosing spondylitis blood. Within peripheral blood, clones linked to disease were CD8+ and relatively rare.

As the method for making TCR beta libraries, quantitative 5'-RACE with molecular barcodes was used. Each CDR3 protein is one row after TCRdb ran MiXCR on the 5' RACE reads. The sample has around 490,000 distinct CDR3 sequences, roughly 5% seen once. Germline CDR1 ENHRY, CDR2 SYGVKD. V lost 10 bases to trimming and J lost 2 bases; unmatched junction nucleotides: 6. This CDR3 comprises 15 residues. This clonotype was detected ten times or more. Its matching antigen is unknown. V and J are TRBV10-3 and TRBJ2-1; TRBD2 matches at 12 bases. The receptor's source is a male donor with ankylosing spondylitis. The sequencing input was blood, either unsorted or a sorted T cell fraction (not recorded which). In DNA, the CDR3 is TGTGCCACCGGGACTAGCGGGCGAACCTACAATGAGCAGTTCTTC. Its translation is CATGTSGRTYNEQFF.